This T cell receptor (beta chain) was sequenced during a study of cytomegalovirus exposure and HLA in healthy donors. Findings and limits, study-wide: Reportedly, cytomegalovirus status was diagnosed with high sensitivity and specificity. Near-uniform donor sequencing depth was presumed by presence/absence analyses. An analysis done earlier found most TCR beta V segments productive about 87% or about 30% of the time.

The CDR3 runs 17 residues. After removal of 3 bases from V and 6 bases from J, the junction contained 16 bases not matched to a gene. Germline V CDR1 and CDR2: SGDLS, YYNGEE. As for this clone: Its antigen is still unknown.

PCR amplification relied on 60 Vbeta primers (plus 13 Jbeta primers). Clones were sequenced by immunoSEQ multiplex PCR, and TCRdb holds only the in-frame ones, with some missing. This sample has some 140,000 clones; roughly 73% occur once, and the top ten carry 1% to 1.5%. The sequence came from a woman aged 40 to 55 in good health and CMV-seronegative. The sequencing input was PBMCs. This sequence joins TRBV9 and TRBJ1-2, with 8 bases aligning to TRBD1. As DNA, the CDR3 is TGTGCCAGCAGCGCGGCTCCTACAGTGACAGGGGAGGATGGCTACACCTTC. As protein: CASSAAPTVTGEDGYTF.